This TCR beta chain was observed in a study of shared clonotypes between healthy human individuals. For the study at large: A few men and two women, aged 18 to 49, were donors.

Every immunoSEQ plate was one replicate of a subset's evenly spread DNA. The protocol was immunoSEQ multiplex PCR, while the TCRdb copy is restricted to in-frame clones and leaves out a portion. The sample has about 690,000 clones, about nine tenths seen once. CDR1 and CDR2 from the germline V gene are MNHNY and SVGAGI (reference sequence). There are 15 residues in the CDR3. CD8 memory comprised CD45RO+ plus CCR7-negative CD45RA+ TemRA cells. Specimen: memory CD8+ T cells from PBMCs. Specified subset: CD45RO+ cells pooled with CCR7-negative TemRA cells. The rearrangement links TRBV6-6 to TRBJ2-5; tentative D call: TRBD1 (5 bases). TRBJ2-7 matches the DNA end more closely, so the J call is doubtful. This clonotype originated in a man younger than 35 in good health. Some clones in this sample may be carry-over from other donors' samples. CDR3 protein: CASSYSDSISYEQYF. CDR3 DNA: TGTGCCAGCAGTTACTCAGACAGCATCTCCTACGAGCAGTACTTC.